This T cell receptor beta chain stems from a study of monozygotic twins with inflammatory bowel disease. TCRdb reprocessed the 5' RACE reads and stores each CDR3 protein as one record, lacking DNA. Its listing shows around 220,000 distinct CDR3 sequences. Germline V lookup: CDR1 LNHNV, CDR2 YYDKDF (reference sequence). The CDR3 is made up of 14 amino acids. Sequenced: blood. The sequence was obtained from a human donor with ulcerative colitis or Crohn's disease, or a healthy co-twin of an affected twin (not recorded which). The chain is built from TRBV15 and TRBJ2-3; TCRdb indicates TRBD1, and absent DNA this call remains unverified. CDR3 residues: CATSRRTGSDTQYF.